Below, 3 T cell receptor beta chains from the same sample are listed, as sequenced in a study of patients and donors after allogeneic stem cell transplantation. Via MiXCR, TCRdb re-called the RT-PCR reads, giving one row per CDR3 protein. The table shows approximately 220,000 distinct CDR3 sequences, with roughly two fifths occurring only once. Sequences were obtained from blood, either unsorted or a sorted T cell fraction (not recorded which). Source of these receptors: a human donor who was either an allogeneic HSCT recipient or a stem cell or donor lymphocyte infusion donor (not recorded which). It is not recorded whose cells these are; they may come from a transplant donor.

This clonotype turned up a few times. This rearrangement joins TRBV7-9 to TRBJ2-3; unclear D gene. CDR1 is SEHNR and CDR2 is FQNEAQ in the germline V gene (reference sequence). This CDR3 has 15 amino acids. V dropped 0 bases and J dropped 4 bases, with 11 bases sitting between them. The CDR3 protein is CASSLARSSSDTQYF. In DNA, the CDR3 is TGTGCCAGCAGCTTAGCGAGGTCGAGTTCAGATACGCAGTATTTT.

V is TRBV6-5 and J is TRBJ1-2; D remains unclear. Germline assignment: CDR1 MNHEY and CDR2 SVGAGI. V lost 7 bases to trimming and J lost 4 bases, with 16 bases between them. This CDR3 region has 14 residues. This CDR3 is CASTQGLPGYGYTF. DNA for the CDR3: TGTGCCAGCACCCAAGGACTCCCCGGCTATGGCTACACCTTC.

This clonotype was recorded a few times. This rearrangement joins TRBV12-3 or TRBV12-4 to TRBJ1-1, with D perhaps matching TRBD1 (6 bases). V was clipped by 3 bases and J by 9 bases, with 23 bases between them. This CDR3 comprises 16 residues. The CDR3 region is CASSFANRARGLKAFF. As DNA, the CDR3 is TGTGCCAGCAGTTTTGCAAACAGGGCCCGGGGGTTAAAAGCTTTCTTT.